The 23 T cell receptor beta chains below come from one sample, sequenced in a study of blood T cell repertoires in COVID-19. TCRdb's table, derived via immunoSEQ multiplex PCR, lists solely in-frame clones and lacks some. The table shows fewer than 250,000 clones, with roughly nine tenths occurring only once. Source material: peripheral blood. These receptors originate from a man in his thirties or forties with acute or convalescent COVID-19.

The chain is built from TRBV6-5 and TRBJ2-1; 7 bases fit TRBD1. V lost 4 bases and J lost 4; bases outside the gene matches: 10. This CDR3 is 16 amino acids long. The germline V gene has CDR1 MNHEY and CDR2 SVGAGI. Written as DNA, the CDR3 is TGTGCCAGCAGTTCGCTTAGGGGGCGGAGTTACAATGAGCAGTTCTTC. Encoded protein: CASSSLRGRSYNEQFF.

J is TRBJ1-1 and V is TRBV29-1, with D tentatively TRBD1 (5 bases). CDR3 size: 13 residues. Trimming cost V 4 bases and J 5 bases, with 14 bases left between them. Germline-derived CDR1 and CDR2 are SQVTM and ANQGSEA. The CDR3 loop reads CSVAFRGTTEAFF. Here the CDR3 DNA reads TGCAGCGTTGCTTTCCGGGGGACGACTGAAGCTTTCTTT.

The chain couples TRBV5-6 to TRBJ2-5; 9 bases are shared with TRBD2. V was clipped by 4 bases and J by 0 bases; unmatched bases: 7. Per germline, CDR1 SGHDT and CDR2 YYEEEE. The CDR3 is 16 amino acids. Here the CDR3 DNA reads TGTGCCAGCAGCCCAAGCGGGAGGTCCTACCAAGAGACCCAGTACTTC. Amino acids: CASSPSGRSYQETQYF.

The chain combines TRBV7-2 with TRBJ2-3; 9 bases are shared with TRBD1. The germline CDR1 and CDR2 sequences are SGHTA and FQGNSA. With V trimmed by 3 bases and J by 5 bases, 3 bases remained unmatched. This CDR3 has 14 residues. CDR3 in DNA: TGTGCCAGCAGCTTCACAGGGGGCAAAGATACGCAGTATTTT. Residues: CASSFTGGKDTQYF. Full variable domain (outside the CDR3, taken from reference TRBV7-2 and TRBJ2-3): GAGVSQSPSNKVTEKGKDVELRCDPISGHTALYWYRQSLGQGLEFLIYFQGNSAPDKSGLPSDRFSAERTGGSVSTLTIQRTQQEDSAVYLCASSFTGGKDTQYFGPGTRLTVL.

This chain uses TRBV19 with TRBJ2-5; 9 bases match TRBD2. The CDR3 sequence is 16 residues long. Trimming took 4 bases from V and 5 from J; bases not matched to a gene: 11. The germline V gene has CDR1 LNHDA and CDR2 SQIVND (reference sequence). As DNA, the CDR3 is TGTGCCAGTAGTAGCCCCCGCGGGGGGGCCGGGGAGACCCAGTACTTC. This codes for CASSSPRGGAGETQYF.

The chain joins TRBV18 to TRBJ1-5; 7 nucleotides match TRBD1. Looked up from germline, CDR1 is KGHSH and CDR2 is LQKENI. Trimming removed 3 bases from V and 0 bases from J; junction bases left unmatched: 8. This CDR3 is built from 17 residues. This chain's CDR3 is CASSPGQPLNSNQPQHF. CDR3 coding DNA: TGTGCCAGCTCACCGGGACAGCCTCTCAATAGCAATCAGCCCCAGCATTTT.

The genes are TRBV10-3 and TRBJ2-7; TRBD2 matches 11 bases. Losses at the gene ends were 9 bases for V and 3 bases for J; bases not matched to a gene: 4. From germline, CDR1 is ENHRY and CDR2 SYGVKD. The CDR3 is made up of 13 amino acids. The CDR3, as DNA: TGTGCCATTACCGGGACTAGCGGCTACGAGCAGTACTTC. Encoded protein: CAITGTSGYEQYF.

The rearrangement uses TRBV29-1 and TRBJ1-1; no definite D call. Germline V lookup: CDR1 SQVTM, CDR2 ANQGSEA. This CDR3 is built from 11 residues. V lost 3 bases and J lost 8, with 10 bases in between. The CDR3 region is CSVDSHGEAFF. CDR3 coding DNA: TGCAGCGTTGATTCGCACGGGGAAGCTTTCTTT.

This sequence joins TRBV30 and TRBJ2-7, with 7 bases identical to TRBD1. The CDR3 runs to 11 residues. From germline, CDR1 is GTSNPN and CDR2 SVGIG (reference sequence). Losses at the gene ends were 8 bases for V and 8 bases for J; bases not matched to a gene: 9. The CDR3 coding sequence is TGTGCCGCCTCCGGGACAGCGAAGCAGTACTTC. This gives the protein CAASGTAKQYF.

The chain joins TRBV2 to TRBJ1-5, with a weak D call TRBD1 (6 bases). Germline lookup yields CDR1 SNHLY and CDR2 FYNNEI. This CDR3 has 16 residues. Between the trimmed V and J ends, which lost 9 bases and 7 bases, there was a span of 25 bases. CDR3 protein: CASRGGNPPSGQPQHF. The CDR3 DNA reads as TGTGCCAGTAGGGGGGGTAACCCGCCCTCAGGGCAGCCCCAGCATTTT.

V and J are TRBV10-3 and TRBJ1-3; TRBD1 agrees at 8 bases. V shed 10 bases and J 4 bases; nucleotides not matched to a gene: 9. The CDR3 has 14 residues. Germline V gene sequence: CDR1 ENHRY, CDR2 SYGVKD. The DNA for the CDR3 is TGTGCCACTGGAGTTACAGGGGGAGGAAACACCATATATTTT. Translating gives CATGVTGGGNTIYF.

V gene TRBV29-1 combines with J gene TRBJ2-3, with D maybe TRBD2 (6 bases). Germline V CDR1 and CDR2: SQVTM, ANQGSEA. Trimming cost V 6 bases and J 1 base, with 14 bases left between them. The CDR3 is 14 amino acids. The CDR3 reads CSVGEAGGTDTQYF. The CDR3 DNA is TGCAGCGTGGGGGAGGCAGGCGGCACAGATACGCAGTATTTT.

As regards this clone: In the same sample, other DNA sequences code for this CDR3. The rearrangement uses TRBV18 and TRBJ1-5; 7 bases match TRBD1. Germline V gene sequence: CDR1 KGHSH, CDR2 LQKENI. This CDR3 contains 14 residues. V was pared by 6 bases and J by 2 bases, with 4 bases of the junction left unmatched. The CDR3 loop reads CASSPGTGNQPQHF. DNA for the CDR3: TGTGCCAGCTCCCCCGGGACAGGCAATCAGCCCCAGCATTTT. Full variable domain (remainder filled in from reference TRBV18 and TRBJ1-5): NAGVMQNPRHLVRRRGQEARLRCSPMKGHSHVYWYRQLPEEGLKFMVYLQKENIIDESGMPKERFSAEFPKEGPSILRIQQVVRGDSAAYFCASSPGTGNQPQHFGDGTRLSIL.

The chain has TRBV9 and TRBJ2-7; 9 bases agree with TRBD1. Trimming removed 1 base from V and 3 bases from J; junction bases left unmatched: 5. Germline V gene sequence: CDR1 SGDLS, CDR2 YYNGEE. There are 15 residues in the CDR3. CDR3 protein: CASSVSGQGGYEQYF. For the CDR3, the DNA is TGTGCCAGCAGCGTATCGGGACAGGGAGGCTACGAGCAGTACTTC.

The rearrangement uses TRBV28 and TRBJ2-7, with 8 bases fitting TRBD1. Per germline, CDR1 MDHEN and CDR2 SYDVKM. The CDR3 runs 15 residues. V shed 7 bases and J 0 bases; nucleotides not matched to a gene: 8. The CDR3 loop is CASTSWTGSSYEQYF. The CDR3 DNA follows: TGTGCCAGCACCTCTTGGACAGGGAGCTCCTACGAGCAGTACTTC.

The chain is built from TRBV19 and TRBJ2-3, with D possibly matching TRBD2 (5 bases). Germline CDR1 reads LNHDA; CDR2 reads SQIVND (reference sequence). V lost 10 bases and J 0 bases, leaving 20 bases between the germline ends. The CDR3 contains 16 residues. The CDR3 spells CATIGPVEGSTDTQYF. CDR3 nucleotides: TGTGCCACCATTGGGCCGGTAGAGGGAAGCACAGATACGCAGTATTTT. Supplemented by reference TRBV19 and TRBJ2-3, the full variable domain reads DGGITQSPKYLFRKEGQNVTLSCEQNLNHDAMYWYRQDPGQGLRLIYYSQIVNDFQKGDIAEGYSVSREKKESFPLTVTSAQKNPTAFYLCATIGPVEGSTDTQYFGPGTRLTVL.

The chain couples TRBV12-3 or TRBV12-4 to TRBJ1-2; no firm D call. The CDR3 contains 13 residues. The V and J ends lost 3 bases and 4 bases respectively, with 9 bases between them. CDR3 loop: CASSLVGGYGYTF. DNA for the CDR3: TGTGCCAGCAGTTTGGTTGGCGGCTATGGCTACACCTTC.

V and J are TRBV5-8 and TRBJ2-3; 10 nucleotides match TRBD1. The V and J ends lost 1 base and 2 bases, in that order; junction bases with no gene match: 4. Per the germline V gene, CDR1 is SGHTS and CDR2 is YDEGEE. The CDR3 consists of 16 residues. The CDR3 reads CASSLMGTGATDTQYF. The CDR3 DNA reads TGTGCCAGCAGCTTGATGGGGACAGGGGCCACAGATACGCAGTATTTT.

The V and J genes are TRBV15 and TRBJ2-7; the match to TRBD1 covers 9 bases. The ends lost 5 bases at V and 2 bases at J; junction bases unmatched: 19. The CDR3 length is 19 residues. Germline loops: CDR1 LNHNV, CDR2 YYDKDF (reference sequence). The CDR3 sequence: CATSLGTHIRDRVTYEQYF. The CDR3 coding sequence is TGTGCCACCAGCCTGGGTACACATATAAGGGACAGGGTGACCTACGAGCAGTACTTC. Filled out from reference TRBV15 and TRBJ2-7, the complete variable domain reads DAMVIQNPRYQVTQFGKPVTLSCSQTLNHNVMYWYQQKSSQAPKLLFHYYDKDFNNEADTPDNFQSRRPNTSFCFLDIRSPGLGDTAMYLCATSLGTHIRDRVTYEQYFGPGTRLTVT.

The chain couples TRBV9 to TRBJ2-7; TRBD2 matches 9 bases. The V gene's germline CDR1 is SGDLS and CDR2 YYNGEE. The CDR3 has 15 amino acids. J was trimmed by 7 bases and V by 0 bases; bases with no gene match: 8. The CDR3 coding sequence is TGTGCCAGCAGCGTAGTTGCGGGAGGGTACGGGGAGCAGTACTTC. Translation: CASSVVAGGYGEQYF.

The chain links TRBV9 to TRBJ1-1, with D unclear. Deletions cut 0 bases from V and 4 bases from J, with 7 bases between. Germline-derived CDR1 and CDR2 are SGDLS and YYNGEE. The CDR3 length is 13 residues. The CDR3 reads CASSVVAGTEAFF. The CDR3, as DNA: TGTGCCAGCAGCGTAGTGGCGGGCACTGAAGCTTTCTTT.

The V call is TRBV19, the J call TRBJ2-1; unclear D gene. The CDR3 covers 15 residues. Germline V gene lookup returns CDR1 LNHDA and CDR2 SQIVND (reference sequence). Trimming removed 5 bases from V and 4 bases from J, with 15 bases in between. CDR3: CASSRDLTIYNEQFF. CDR3 coding DNA: TGTGCCAGTAGTCGAGACCTTACTATATACAATGAGCAGTTCTTC.

Of note for this clone: This same CDR3 is encoded by further DNA sequences in the sample. V usage is TRBV9 and J usage is TRBJ2-7; D is unclear. V lost 0 bases, J lost 6 bases, and 10 bases lay in between. In germline, CDR1 is SGDLS, CDR2 YYNGEE. The CDR3 extends over 13 amino acids. The CDR3 protein is CASSVAPSGEQYF. The CDR3 bases are TGTGCCAGCAGCGTAGCTCCATCGGGCGAGCAGTACTTC.